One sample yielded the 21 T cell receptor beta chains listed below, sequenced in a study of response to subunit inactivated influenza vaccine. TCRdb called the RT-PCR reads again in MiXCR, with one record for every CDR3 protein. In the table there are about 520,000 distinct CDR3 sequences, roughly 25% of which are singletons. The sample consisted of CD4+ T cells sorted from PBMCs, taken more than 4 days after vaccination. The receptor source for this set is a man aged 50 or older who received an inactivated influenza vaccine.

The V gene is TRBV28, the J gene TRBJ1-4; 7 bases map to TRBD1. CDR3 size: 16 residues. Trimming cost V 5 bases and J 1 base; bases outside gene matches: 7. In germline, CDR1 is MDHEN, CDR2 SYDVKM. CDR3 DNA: TGTGCCAGCAGTAAGAACAGGGGCGGAACTAATGAAAAACTGTTTTTT. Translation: CASSKNRGGTNEKLFF.

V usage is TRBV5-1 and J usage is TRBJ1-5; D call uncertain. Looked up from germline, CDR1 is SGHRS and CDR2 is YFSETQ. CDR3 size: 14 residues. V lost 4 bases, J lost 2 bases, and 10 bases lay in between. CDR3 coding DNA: TGCGCCAGCAGCGAGGGTAAAGGCAATCAGCCCCAGCATTTT. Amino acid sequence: CASSEGKGNQPQHF.

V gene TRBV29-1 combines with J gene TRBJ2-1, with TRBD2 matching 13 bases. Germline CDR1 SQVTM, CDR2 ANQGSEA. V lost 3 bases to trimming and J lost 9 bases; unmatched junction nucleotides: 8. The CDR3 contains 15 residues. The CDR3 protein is CSVDPTSGGAGEQFF. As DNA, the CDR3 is TGCAGCGTTGATCCAACTAGCGGGGGGGCTGGTGAGCAGTTCTTC.

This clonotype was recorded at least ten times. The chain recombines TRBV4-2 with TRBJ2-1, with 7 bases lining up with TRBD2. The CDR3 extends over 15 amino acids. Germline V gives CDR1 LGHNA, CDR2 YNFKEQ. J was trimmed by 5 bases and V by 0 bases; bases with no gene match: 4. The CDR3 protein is CASSQDRRGDNEQFF. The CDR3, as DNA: TGTGCCAGCAGCCAAGATAGACGGGGGGACAATGAGCAGTTCTTC.

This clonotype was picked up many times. CDR3 coding DNA: TGTGCCAGCAGCTTAGGCCTGTCCGTCCGGAGCTCCTACGAGCAGTACTTC. Translation: CASSLGLSVRSSYEQYF. This chain connects TRBV13 to TRBJ2-7; no clear D gene. Germline V lookup: CDR1 PRHDT, CDR2 FYEKMQ (reference sequence). The CDR3 loop spans 17 amino acids. V lost 0 bases and J 0 bases, leaving 15 bases between the germline ends.

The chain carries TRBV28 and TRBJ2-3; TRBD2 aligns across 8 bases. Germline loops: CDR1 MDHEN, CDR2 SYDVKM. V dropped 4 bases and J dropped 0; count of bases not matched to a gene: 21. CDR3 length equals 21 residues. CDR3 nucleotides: TGTGCCAGCAGTTCCCCCCTCGGTCTTATGATAGCGGGGCCGAGCACAGATACGCAGTATTTT. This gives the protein CASSSPLGLMIAGPSTDTQYF.

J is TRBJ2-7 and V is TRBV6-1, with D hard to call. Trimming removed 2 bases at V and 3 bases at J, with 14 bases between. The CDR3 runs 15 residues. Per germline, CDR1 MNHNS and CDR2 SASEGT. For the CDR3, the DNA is TGTGCCAGCAGTGAACAAGCCCCCCGAGACTACGAGCAGTACTTC. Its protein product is CASSEQAPRDYEQYF.

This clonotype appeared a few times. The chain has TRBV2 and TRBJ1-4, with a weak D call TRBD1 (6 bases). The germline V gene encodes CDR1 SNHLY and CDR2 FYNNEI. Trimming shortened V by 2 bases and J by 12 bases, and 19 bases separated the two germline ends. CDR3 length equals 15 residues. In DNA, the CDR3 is TGTGCCAGCAGTGAAATGGGGGGCTTTTTTGGACAACTGTTTTTT. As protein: CASSEMGGFFGQLFF.

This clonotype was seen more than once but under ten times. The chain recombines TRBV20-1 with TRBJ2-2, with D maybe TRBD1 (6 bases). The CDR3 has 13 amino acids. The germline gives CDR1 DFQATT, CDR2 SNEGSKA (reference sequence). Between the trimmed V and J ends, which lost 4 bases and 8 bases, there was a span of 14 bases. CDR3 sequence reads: CSANQQGMGELFF. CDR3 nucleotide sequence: TGCAGTGCTAATCAACAGGGCATGGGGGAGCTGTTTTTT.

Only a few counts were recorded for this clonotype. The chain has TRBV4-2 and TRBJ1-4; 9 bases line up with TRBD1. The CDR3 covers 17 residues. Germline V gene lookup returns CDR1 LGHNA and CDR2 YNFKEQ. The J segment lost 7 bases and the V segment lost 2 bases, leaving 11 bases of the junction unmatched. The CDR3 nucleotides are TGTGCCAGCAGCCAATCACCGGGACAGGGAGGAGGTGAAAAACTGTTTTTT. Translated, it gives CASSQSPGQGGGEKLFF.

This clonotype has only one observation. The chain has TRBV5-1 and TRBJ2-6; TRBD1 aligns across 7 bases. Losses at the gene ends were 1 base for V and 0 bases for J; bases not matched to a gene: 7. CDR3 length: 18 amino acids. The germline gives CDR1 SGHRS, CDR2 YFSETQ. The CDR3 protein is CASSLLWDRSSGANVLTF. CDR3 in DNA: TGCGCCAGCAGCTTGTTGTGGGACAGAAGCTCTGGGGCCAACGTCCTGACTTTC.

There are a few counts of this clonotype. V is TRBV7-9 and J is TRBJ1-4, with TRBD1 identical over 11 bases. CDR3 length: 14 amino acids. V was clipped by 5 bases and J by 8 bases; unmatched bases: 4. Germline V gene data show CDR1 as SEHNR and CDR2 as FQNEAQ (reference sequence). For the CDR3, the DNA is TGTGCCAGCAGCGCGGGACAGGGGGACGAAAAACTGTTTTTT. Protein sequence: CASSAGQGDEKLFF.

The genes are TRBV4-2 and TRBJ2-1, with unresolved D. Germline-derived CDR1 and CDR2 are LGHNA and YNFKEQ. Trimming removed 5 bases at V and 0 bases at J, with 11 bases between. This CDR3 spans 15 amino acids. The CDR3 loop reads CASSFDMSSYNEQFF. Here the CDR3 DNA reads TGTGCCAGCAGCTTTGACATGAGCTCCTACAATGAGCAGTTCTTC.

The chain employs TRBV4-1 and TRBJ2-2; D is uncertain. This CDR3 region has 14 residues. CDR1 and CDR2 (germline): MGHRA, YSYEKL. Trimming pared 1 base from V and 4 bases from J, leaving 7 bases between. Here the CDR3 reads CASSQASFTGELFF. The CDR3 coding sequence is TGCGCCAGCAGCCAAGCAAGTTTCACCGGGGAGCTGTTTTTT.

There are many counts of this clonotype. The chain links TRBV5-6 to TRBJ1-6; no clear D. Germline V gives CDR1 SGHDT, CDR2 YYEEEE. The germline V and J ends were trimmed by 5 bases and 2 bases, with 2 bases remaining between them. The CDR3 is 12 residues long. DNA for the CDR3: TGTGCCAGCAGGACCTATAATTCACCCCTCCACTTT. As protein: CASRTYNSPLHF.

For the CDR3, the DNA is TGTGCCAGCAGCTTAGCCCGGGAGTTTTACGAGCAGTACTTC. Amino acid sequence: CASSLAREFYEQYF. The V call is TRBV7-2, the J call TRBJ2-7, with D maybe TRBD2 (6 bases). This CDR3 has 14 amino acids. V dropped 0 bases and J dropped 4 bases, with 10 bases sitting between them. Germline values: CDR1 SGHTA, CDR2 FQGNSA. The full variable domain, rest sourced from reference TRBV7-2 and TRBJ2-7, is GAGVSQSPSNKVTEKGKDVELRCDPISGHTALYWYRQSLGQGLEFLIYFQGNSAPDKSGLPSDRFSAERTGGSVSTLTIQRTQQEDSAVYLCASSLAREFYEQYFGPGTRLTVT.

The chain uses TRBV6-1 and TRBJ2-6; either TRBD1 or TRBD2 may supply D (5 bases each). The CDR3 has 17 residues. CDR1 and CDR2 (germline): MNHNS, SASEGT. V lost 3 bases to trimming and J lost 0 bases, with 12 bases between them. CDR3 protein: CASSEGEFYSGANVLTF. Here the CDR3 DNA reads TGTGCCAGCAGTGAGGGGGAATTTTACTCTGGGGCCAACGTCCTGACTTTC.

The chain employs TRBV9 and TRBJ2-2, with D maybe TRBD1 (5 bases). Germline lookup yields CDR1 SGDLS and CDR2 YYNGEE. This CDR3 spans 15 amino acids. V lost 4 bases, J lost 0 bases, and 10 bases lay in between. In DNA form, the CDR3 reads TGTGCCAGCAGCCAGGGCGGAACGAACACCGGGGAGCTGTTTTTT. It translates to CASSQGGTNTGELFF.

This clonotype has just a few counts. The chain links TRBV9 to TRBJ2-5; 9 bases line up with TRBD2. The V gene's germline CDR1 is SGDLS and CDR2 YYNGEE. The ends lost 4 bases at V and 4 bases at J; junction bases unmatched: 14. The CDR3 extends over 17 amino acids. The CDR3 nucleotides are TGTGCCAGCAGCCCCGATGGGGGCGGGAGGGCCCGAGAGACCCAGTACTTC. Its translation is CASSPDGGGRARETQYF.

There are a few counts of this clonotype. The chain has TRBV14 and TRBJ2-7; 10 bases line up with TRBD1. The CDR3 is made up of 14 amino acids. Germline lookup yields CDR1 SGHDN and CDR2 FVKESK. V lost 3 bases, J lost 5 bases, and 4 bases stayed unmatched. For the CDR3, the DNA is TGTGCCAGCAGCCATGTGGGACAGGGGAACGAGCAGTACTTC. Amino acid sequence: CASSHVGQGNEQYF.

CDR3: CASSSSRNTQYF. The DNA of the CDR3 is TGTGCCAGCAGCTCGAGTAGAAATACGCAGTATTTT. The chain employs TRBV7-2 and TRBJ2-3; D remains unclear. The V end lost 4 bases, the J end lost 7 bases, and 9 bases lay between the germline ends. Germline V CDR1 and CDR2: SGHTA, FQGNSA. The CDR3 runs to 12 residues. Drawing the rest from reference TRBV7-2 and TRBJ2-3, the complete variable domain is GAGVSQSPSNKVTEKGKDVELRCDPISGHTALYWYRQSLGQGLEFLIYFQGNSAPDKSGLPSDRFSAERTGGSVSTLTIQRTQQEDSAVYLCASSSSRNTQYFGPGTRLTVL.